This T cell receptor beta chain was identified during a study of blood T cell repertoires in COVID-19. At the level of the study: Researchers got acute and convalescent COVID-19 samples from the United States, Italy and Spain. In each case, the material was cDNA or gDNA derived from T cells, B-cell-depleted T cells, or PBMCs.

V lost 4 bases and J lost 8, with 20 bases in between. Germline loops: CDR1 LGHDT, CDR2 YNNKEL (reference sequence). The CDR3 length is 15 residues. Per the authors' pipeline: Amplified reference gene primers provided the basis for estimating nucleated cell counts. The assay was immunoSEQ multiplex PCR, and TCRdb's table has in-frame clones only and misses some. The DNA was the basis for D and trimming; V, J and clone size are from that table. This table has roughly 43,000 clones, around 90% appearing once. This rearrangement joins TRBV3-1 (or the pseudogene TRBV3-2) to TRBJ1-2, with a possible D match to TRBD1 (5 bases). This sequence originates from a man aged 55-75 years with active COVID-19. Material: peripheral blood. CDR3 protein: CASSPSAGIQRGYTF. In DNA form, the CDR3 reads TGTGCCAGCAGCCCCTCGGCAGGGATTCAACGGGGCTACACCTTC.